This TCR beta chain was found in a study of control samples from healthy donors and cancer patients. Measured with immunoSEQ multiplex PCR; TCRdb has only the in-frame clones, and not every one. In the table there are 150,000 or so clones, 85% to 95% of which are singletons. The CDR3 consists of 14 residues. V is TRBV21-1 and J is TRBJ1-5; the table's TRBD1 call for D was not verified on the DNA. TRBV21-1 has pseudogene status. Sequenced input: PBMCs. The sequence came from a man in his sixties with colorectal cancer. The CDR3 nucleotides are TGTGCCAGTTCTACAGGGGATAGCAATCAGCCCCAGCATTTT. Translated: CASSTGDSNQPQHF.